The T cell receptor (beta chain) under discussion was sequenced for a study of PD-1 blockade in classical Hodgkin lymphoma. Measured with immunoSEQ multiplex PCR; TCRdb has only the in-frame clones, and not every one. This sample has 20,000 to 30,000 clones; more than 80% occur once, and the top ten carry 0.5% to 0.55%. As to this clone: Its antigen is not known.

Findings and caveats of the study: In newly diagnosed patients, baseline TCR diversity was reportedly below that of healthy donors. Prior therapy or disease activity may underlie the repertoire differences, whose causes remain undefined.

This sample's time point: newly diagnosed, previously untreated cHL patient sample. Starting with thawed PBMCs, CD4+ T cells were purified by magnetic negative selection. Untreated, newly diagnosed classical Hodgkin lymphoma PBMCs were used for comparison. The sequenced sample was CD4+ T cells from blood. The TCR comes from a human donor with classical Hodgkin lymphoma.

The CDR3 nucleotides read TGCAGCGTTGAGAGCAGGGGCAATGAGCAGTTCTTC. Encoded protein: CSVESRGNEQFF. The chain recombines TRBV29-1 with TRBJ2-1; D may be TRBD1 (6 bases). CDR1 SQVTM and CDR2 ANQGSEA come from the germline V gene. The CDR3 covers 12 residues. The germline V and J ends were trimmed by 3 bases and 6 bases, with 9 bases remaining between them.